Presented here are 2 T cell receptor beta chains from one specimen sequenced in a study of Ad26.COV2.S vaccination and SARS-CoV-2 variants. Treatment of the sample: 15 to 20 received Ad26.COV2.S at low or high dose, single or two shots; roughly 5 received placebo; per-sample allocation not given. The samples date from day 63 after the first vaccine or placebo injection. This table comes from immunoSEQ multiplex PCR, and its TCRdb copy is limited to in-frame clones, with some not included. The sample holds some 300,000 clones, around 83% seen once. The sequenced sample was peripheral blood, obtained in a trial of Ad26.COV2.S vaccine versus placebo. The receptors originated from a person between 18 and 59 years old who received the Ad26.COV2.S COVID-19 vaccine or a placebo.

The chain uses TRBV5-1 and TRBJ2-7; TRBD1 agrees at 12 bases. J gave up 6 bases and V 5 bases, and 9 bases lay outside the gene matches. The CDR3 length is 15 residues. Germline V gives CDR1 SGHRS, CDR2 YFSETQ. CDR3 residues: CASRHRDRGLGEQYF. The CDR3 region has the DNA TGCGCCAGCAGACACCGGGACAGGGGGCTAGGCGAGCAGTACTTC. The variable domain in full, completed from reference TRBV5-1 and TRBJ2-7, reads KAGVTQTPRYLIKTRGQQVTLSCSPISGHRSVSWYQQTPGQGLQFLFEYFSETQRNKGNFPGRFSGRQFSNSRSEMNVSTLELGDSALYLCASRHRDRGLGEQYFGPGTRLTVT.

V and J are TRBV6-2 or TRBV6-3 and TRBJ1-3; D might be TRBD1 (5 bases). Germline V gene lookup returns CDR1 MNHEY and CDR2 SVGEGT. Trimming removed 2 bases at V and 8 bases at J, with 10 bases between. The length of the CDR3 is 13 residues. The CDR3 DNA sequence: TGTGCCAGCAGTTACCACCGGGGGGACACCATATATTTT. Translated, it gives CASSYHRGDTIYF.